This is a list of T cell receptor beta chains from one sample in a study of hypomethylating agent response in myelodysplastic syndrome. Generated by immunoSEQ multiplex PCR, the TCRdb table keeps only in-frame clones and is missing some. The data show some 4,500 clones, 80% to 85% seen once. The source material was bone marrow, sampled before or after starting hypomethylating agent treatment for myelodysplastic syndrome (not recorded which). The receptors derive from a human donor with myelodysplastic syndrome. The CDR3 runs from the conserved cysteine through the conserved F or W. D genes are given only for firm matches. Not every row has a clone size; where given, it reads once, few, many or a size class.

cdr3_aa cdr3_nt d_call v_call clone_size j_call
CASSPIVKGGYTF TGTGCCAGCAGCCCGATAGTTAAGGGTGGCTACACCTTC - TRBV14 few TRBJ1-2
CASSLFIRTSGITYEQYF TGCGCCAGCAGCTTGTTTATTCGAACTAGCGGGATTACCTACGAGCAGTACTTC TRBD2 TRBV5-1 - TRBJ2-7
CASSVQWHEKLFF TGCGCCAGCAGCGTGCAATGGCACGAAAAACTGTTTTTT - TRBV5-1 - TRBJ1-4
CASSQGISDTQYF TGTGCCAGCAGCCAAGGAATTTCGGATACGCAGTATTTT - TRBV14 few TRBJ2-3
CASSFDRAYGYTF TGTGCCAGCAGCTTCGACAGGGCTTATGGCTACACCTTC TRBD1 TRBV14 - TRBJ1-2
CASSSGGRERDEQFF TGTGCCAGCAGCTCGGGGGGGCGGGAGAGGGATGAGCAGTTCTTC TRBD2 TRBV11-2 - TRBJ2-1
CSVEVRGQSYEQYF TGCAGCGTTGAAGTACGGGGACAGTCCTACGAGCAGTACTTC TRBD1 TRBV29-1 - TRBJ2-7
CASNSGGGSGETQYF TGTGCCAGCAATAGTGGCGGGGGGTCGGGGGAGACCCAGTACTTC TRBD2 TRBV9 - TRBJ2-5
CASSQNSYEQYF TGTGCCAGCTCACAGAACTCCTACGAGCAGTACTTC - TRBV6-6 once TRBJ2-7
CASSLQAGGYNEQFF TGTGCCAGCAGCTTACAGGCGGGAGGATACAATGAGCAGTTCTTC TRBD2 TRBV7-2 - TRBJ2-1
CASSNGATSYEQYF TGTGCCAGCAGCAACGGGGCGACATCCTACGAGCAGTACTTC - TRBV5-5 - TRBJ2-7
CASSVSVGGTGEQYF TGTGCCAGCAGCGTATCTGTGGGAGGCACAGGCGAGCAGTACTTC - TRBV9 few TRBJ2-7
CASRNTRDFNEQFF TGTGCCAGCAGGAATACGAGGGACTTCAATGAGCAGTTCTTC - TRBV28 - TRBJ2-1
CASSPWTDISGNTIYF TGTGCCAGTAGCCCCTGGACGGATATCTCTGGAAACACCATATATTTT - TRBV19 - TRBJ1-3
CASSPAGTYGYTF TGTGCCAGCAGCCCCGCGGGGACCTATGGCTACACCTTC - TRBV7-9 few TRBJ1-2
CASSNTPRADRDTEAFF TGTGCCAGCAGCAATACACCGCGGGCCGACAGGGACACTGAAGCTTTCTTT TRBD1 TRBV7-9 once TRBJ1-1
CASASGTSGRETQYF TGTGCCAGCGCGTCCGGGACTAGCGGAAGGGAGACCCAGTACTTC TRBD2 TRBV18 - TRBJ2-5
CASSLAGTGGGQLFF TGTGCCAGCAGCTTGGCCGGGACAGGGGGCGGGCAGCTGTTTTTT TRBD1 TRBV5-6 - TRBJ2-2
CASSLRGDSSYNEQFF TGTGCCAGCAGCTTAAGGGGGGATAGCTCCTACAATGAGCAGTTCTTC - TRBV7-3 few TRBJ2-1
CASRGQGANGGELFF TGTGCCAGCAGAGGACAGGGGGCGAATGGCGGGGAGCTGTTTTTT TRBD1 TRBV6-1 - TRBJ2-2
CASSLKTPQRTDTQYF TGTGCCAGCAGCCTCAAGACCCCGCAACGCACAGATACGCAGTATTTT - TRBV4-2 once TRBJ2-3
CASSVQGADTEAFF TGTGCCAGCAGTGTACAGGGGGCGGACACTGAAGCTTTCTTT TRBD1 TRBV6-5 - TRBJ1-1
CASSQPGQGLNEQFF TGCGCCAGCAGCCAACCGGGACAGGGGCTCAATGAGCAGTTCTTC TRBD1 TRBV5-1 - TRBJ2-1
CASEPGGGQRSAFF TGTGCCAGCGAACCCGGGGGTGGACAGCGGTCTGCTTTCTTT - TRBV27 - TRBJ1-1
CASSRQDLGGEQYF TGTGCCAGCAGCCGACAGGATCTCGGCGGCGAGCAGTACTTC - TRBV9 few TRBJ2-7
CASALMSGKYQETQYF TGTGCCAGCGCCCTCATGAGCGGGAAGTACCAAGAGACCCAGTACTTC TRBD2 TRBV27 - TRBJ2-5
CASSLLTRLGTPSSYNEQFF TGTGCCAGCAGCTTATTAACCCGGCTAGGGACCCCCAGCTCCTACAATGAGCAGTTCTTC - TRBV7-8 once TRBJ2-1
CASRRSGTFSYEQYF TGTGCCAGTAGGCGTTCCGGGACATTTTCCTACGAGCAGTACTTC - TRBV19 once TRBJ2-7
CASSTATGLYF TGTGCCAGCAGCACCGCGACAGGGTTGTACTTC TRBD1 TRBV7-2 - TRBJ2-5
CASSPAGLAEQYF TGTGCCAGCAGTCCGGCCGGACTGGCCGAGCAGTACTTC - TRBV28 - TRBJ2-7
CASSTGLAGSNEQFF TGTGCCAGTAGTACGGGACTAGCGGGATCCAATGAGCAGTTCTTC TRBD2 TRBV19 once TRBJ2-1
CASSFYAGQDTEAFF TGTGCCAGCAGCTTTTATGCGGGACAAGACACTGAAGCTTTCTTT - TRBV7-9 - TRBJ1-1
CASTGAAIQREQFF TGTGCCAGCACGGGTGCAGCCATCCAGCGTGAGCAGTTCTTC - TRBV7-9 once TRBJ2-1
CASAGAWDYEQYF TGTGCCAGCGCGGGGGCATGGGACTACGAGCAGTACTTC - TRBV27 few TRBJ2-7
CASSSQRFNTEAFF TGTGCCAGCAGCTCGCAAAGATTCAACACTGAAGCTTTCTTT - TRBV7-2 - TRBJ1-1
CASSQALGSTDTQYF TGCGCCAGCAGCCAAGCCCTAGGTAGCACAGATACGCAGTATTTT - TRBV4-3 - TRBJ2-3
CASSGGDRRFEAFF TGTGCCAGCAGCGGGGGGGACAGGCGGTTTGAAGCTTTCTTT TRBD1 TRBV5-5 - TRBJ1-1
CASSARTSGRGETQYF TGTGCCAGCAGCGCCCGGACTAGCGGGAGGGGAGAGACCCAGTACTTC TRBD2 TRBV7-2 - TRBJ2-5
CASRLAGESTYEQYF TGTGCCTCCCGGTTAGCGGGAGAATCAACCTACGAGCAGTACTTC TRBD2 TRBV19 - TRBJ2-7
CASSPSISSNYGYTF TGTGCCAGCAGCCCAAGTATCAGTTCTAACTATGGCTACACCTTC - TRBV11-2 - TRBJ1-2
CASSLAGGYTF TGTGCCAGCAGCTTAGCCGGGGGGTACACCTTC - TRBV11-2 - TRBJ1-2
CASSPSNTGELFF TGTGCCAGCAGCCCTTCGAACACCGGGGAGCTGTTTTTT - TRBV7-2 - TRBJ2-2
CASSLVSGRVYEQYF TGTGCCAGCAGCTTAGTATCCGGGAGGGTATACGAGCAGTACTTC TRBD2 TRBV7-9 - TRBJ2-7
CASSSPGARGNTEAFF TGTGCCAGCAGTTCGCCTGGGGCGAGAGGGAACACTGAAGCTTTCTTT - TRBV28 - TRBJ1-1
CASTRVRTDTQYF TGTGCCAGCACAAGAGTGCGCACAGATACGCAGTATTTT - TRBV6-4 - TRBJ2-3
CASRQGDQPQHF TGTGCCAGCAGACAGGGGGATCAGCCCCAGCATTTT TRBD1 TRBV19 - TRBJ1-5
CASKLLTGTEAFF TGTGCCAGCAAGCTACTGACAGGGACTGAAGCTTTCTTT TRBD1 TRBV28 - TRBJ1-1
CASSKGSGYTDTQYF TGTGCCAGCTCTAAGGGGTCGGGTTACACAGATACGCAGTATTTT - TRBV27 - TRBJ2-3
CASSLALAGGYNEQFF TGTGCCAGCAGCTTAGCACTAGCGGGCGGCTACAATGAGCAGTTCTTC TRBD2 TRBV11-3 - TRBJ2-1
CASSQDLKTSTTRNPQWEQFF TGCGCCAGCAGCCAAGATCTCAAAACTTCAACGACACGTAACCCCCAATGGGAGCAGTTCTTC - TRBV4-3 - TRBJ2-1
CASSLGSSSNTGELFF TGCGCCAGCAGCTTGGGTAGCAGTTCGAACACCGGGGAGCTGTTTTTT - TRBV5-1 - TRBJ2-2
CASSGQGNQPQHF TGTGCCAGCAGTGGGCAGGGTAATCAGCCCCAGCATTTT - TRBV25-1 - TRBJ1-5
CASRPTSTDTQYF TGTGCCAGCAGGCCGACTAGCACAGATACGCAGTATTTT - TRBV7-2 - TRBJ2-3
CASSLTSTGELFF TGTGCCAGCAGCCTTACTAGCACCGGGGAGCTGTTTTTT - TRBV5-4 - TRBJ2-2
CASSPGTGNGNTIYF TGTGCCAGCAGCCCCGGGACAGGGAACGGAAACACCATATATTTT TRBD1 TRBV28 hyperexpanded TRBJ1-3
CASSRVGQGVNEQFF TGTGCCAGCAGCCGTGTGGGACAGGGGGTCAATGAGCAGTTCTTC TRBD1 TRBV6-5 once TRBJ2-1
CASSTGTVNTEAFF TGTGCCAGTAGTACCGGGACGGTGAACACTGAAGCTTTCTTT - TRBV19 - TRBJ1-1
CATSRVSNLRTGELFF TGTGCCACCAGCAGAGTTTCGAACCTTCGGACCGGGGAGCTGTTTTTT - TRBV15 - TRBJ2-2